The 9 T cell receptor beta chains reported below all come from one sample, sequenced in a study of blood T cell repertoires in COVID-19. Clones were sequenced by immunoSEQ multiplex PCR, and TCRdb holds only the in-frame ones, with some missing. Altogether 140,000 to 150,000 clones are present, roughly 78% being singletons, with the ten largest covering less than 7.5%. The sequenced material came from PBMCs or T cells enriched from blood (not recorded which). These receptors came from a woman aged 50 to 60 who had recovered from COVID-19.

This chain uses TRBV29-1 with TRBJ1-6, with 10 bases fitting TRBD1. Germline V lookup: CDR1 SQVTM, CDR2 ANQGSEA. The CDR3 consists of 14 residues. The V gene end was trimmed by 6 bases and the J gene end by 7 bases; junction bases not matched to a gene: 6. The CDR3, as DNA: TGCAGCGTCCAGAGGGACAGGGGAAATTCACCCCTCCACTTT. This translates into CSVQRDRGNSPLHF. The full variable domain, rest sourced from reference TRBV29-1 and TRBJ1-6, is SAVISQKPSRDICQRGTSLTIQCQVDSQVTMMFWYRQQPGQSLTLIATANQGSEATYESGFVIDKFPISRPNLTFSTLTVSNMSPEDSSIYLCSVQRDRGNSPLHFGNGTRLTVT.

This chain connects TRBV19 to TRBJ2-5; 8 bases align to TRBD2. CDR1 and CDR2 (germline): LNHDA, SQIVND (reference sequence). This CDR3 is 14 amino acids long. V was pared by 7 bases and J by 1 base, with 5 bases of the junction left unmatched. For the CDR3, the DNA is TGTGCCAGTAATGCGGGGGGCATCCAAGAGACCCAGTACTTC. The encoded protein is CASNAGGIQETQYF.

The genes are TRBV5-1 and TRBJ1-1, with a tentative D call TRBD1 (5 bases). CDR3 size: 14 residues. V lost 7 bases and J 1 base, leaving 14 bases between the germline ends. In germline, CDR1 is SGHRS, CDR2 YFSETQ. The CDR3 DNA reads as TGCGCCAGCGGGGAGGAGGGGAGGAACACTGAAGCTTTCTTT. Encoded protein: CASGEEGRNTEAFF.

Here the CDR3 reads CASSLDIDEKLFF. CDR3 nucleotides: TGTGCCAGCAGCTTAGATATTGATGAAAAACTGTTTTTT. V usage is TRBV11-2 and J usage is TRBJ1-4, with unresolved D. Germline V gives CDR1 SGHAT, CDR2 FQNNGV. The CDR3 is made up of 13 amino acids. V was pared by 0 bases and J by 6 bases, with 5 bases between.

The chain carries TRBV2 and TRBJ1-2, with D unclear. In germline, CDR1 is SNHLY, CDR2 FYNNEI. V was clipped by 2 bases and J by 7 bases, with 5 bases between them. This CDR3 is 11 amino acids long. CDR3 region: CASSEQAGYTF. The CDR3 bases are TGTGCCAGCAGTGAACAGGCTGGCTACACCTTC. The variable domain in full, with the rest retrieved from reference TRBV2 and TRBJ1-2, is EPEVTQTPSHQVTQMGQEVILRCVPISNHLYFYWYRQILGQKVEFLVSFYNNEISEKSEIFDDQFSVERPDGSNFTLKIRSTKLEDSAMYFCASSEQAGYTFGSGTRLTVV.

This clone showed up many times. The J gene is TRBJ2-2, the V gene TRBV6-1; 8 bases align to TRBD1. Germline CDR1 reads MNHNS; CDR2 reads SASEGT. The CDR3 has 16 residues. V was pared by 2 bases and J by 0 bases, with 2 bases of the junction left unmatched. The CDR3 sequence is CASSERGQANTGELFF. The DNA for the CDR3 is TGTGCCAGCAGTGAAAGGGGACAGGCGAACACCGGGGAGCTGTTTTTT.

This clone was found a few times. V gene TRBV5-4 combines with J gene TRBJ2-7; 11 bases line up with TRBD2. CDR1 is SGHNT and CDR2 is YYREEE in the germline V gene (reference sequence). This CDR3 comprises 14 residues. The V gene end was trimmed by 5 bases and the J gene end by 4 bases; junction bases not matched to a gene: 5. CDR3 in DNA: TGTGCCAGCAGTTTTAGCGGGGGGGAATACGAGCAGTACGTC. It is translated as CASSFSGGEYEQYV.

The chain joins TRBV7-8 to TRBJ1-2; perhaps TRBD1 as D (5 bases). Germline CDR1 SGHVS, CDR2 FQNEAQ. V was trimmed by 7 bases and J by 4 bases, leaving 16 bases between them. This CDR3 spans 14 amino acids. As DNA, the CDR3 is TGTGCCAGCATCCCCTTGGGGGAGGGCTATGGCTACACCTTC. It specifies CASIPLGEGYGYTF.

The chain is built from TRBV11-2 and TRBJ2-3; TRBD1 agrees at 8 bases. Trimming took 8 bases from V and 7 from J; bases not matched to a gene: 11. The CDR3 spans 14 residues. Per germline, CDR1 SGHAT and CDR2 FQNNGV. The CDR3 bases are TGTGCCAGCCGAGGGGGACAGGCCCTTTATACGCAGTATTTT. The encoded protein is CASRGGQALYTQYF.